Each of the 6 T cell receptor beta chains below was sequenced from the same sample in a study of cytomegalovirus exposure and HLA in healthy donors. Primers: 60 Vbeta forward and 13 Jbeta reverse. Method: immunoSEQ multiplex PCR; TCRdb's copy keeps in-frame clones and lacks some. The sample includes roughly 190,000 clones, about three quarters of them seen just once. Sequencing input: PBMCs. These receptors were obtained from a woman between 40 and 55 years old in good health and CMV-seronegative.

The V gene is TRBV29-1, the J gene TRBJ2-1; TRBD2 agrees at 8 bases. This CDR3 spans 12 amino acids. Germline V gene sequence: CDR1 SQVTM, CDR2 ANQGSEA. In nucleotides, the CDR3 is TGCACCGGGGGGGAGAGCCACAATGAGCAGTTCTTC. It is translated as CTGGESHNEQFF.

This chain joins TRBV6-5 and TRBJ2-2; D gene unclear. The CDR3 sequence is 13 residues long. CDR1 is MNHEY, CDR2 SVGAGI, per germline. V was shortened by 7 bases and J by 0 bases, with 6 bases between the two germline ends. CDR3 nucleotide sequence: TGTGCCAGCACCCCCACGAACACCGGGGAGCTGTTTTTT. It is translated as CASTPTNTGELFF.

J is TRBJ2-6 and V is TRBV5-1; 7 nucleotides align to TRBD1. Germline V CDR1 and CDR2: SGHRS, YFSETQ. The CDR3 covers 17 residues. The J segment lost 0 bases and the V segment lost 1 base, leaving 4 bases of the junction unmatched. The CDR3 nucleotides read TGCGCCAGCAGCTTGTTGGGACAGAGCTCTGGGGCCAACGTCCTGACTTTC. This gives the protein CASSLLGQSSGANVLTF.

The rearrangement joins TRBV27 to TRBJ2-7; D not resolved. CDR1 is MNHEY, CDR2 SMNVEV, per germline (reference sequence). This CDR3 spans 12 amino acids. V was shortened by 8 bases and J by 0 bases, with 8 bases between the two germline ends. DNA of the CDR3: TGTGCCAGCCGGTCAAGCTCCTACGAGCAGTACTTC. Translated: CASRSSSYEQYF.

This chain links TRBV9 with TRBJ2-2, with a tentative D call TRBD1 (6 bases). Trimming removed 4 bases at V and 4 bases at J, with 17 bases between. Per the germline V gene, CDR1 is SGDLS and CDR2 is YYNGEE. The CDR3 covers 16 residues. The CDR3 loop is CASSTITGTRTGELFF. The CDR3 region has the DNA TGTGCCAGCAGCACAATAACAGGGACACGCACCGGGGAGCTGTTTTTT.

The V call is TRBV6-1, the J call TRBJ2-4; tentatively, D is TRBD2 (6 bases). The germline CDR1 and CDR2 sequences are MNHNS and SASEGT. The CDR3 is 14 residues long. V gave up 5 bases and J gave up 1 base, with 9 bases separating them. The CDR3 loop is CASSSRGAKNIQYF. The CDR3 DNA reads TGTGCCAGCAGTTCTCGGGGGGCCAAAAACATTCAGTACTTC.